What follows are 16 T cell receptor beta chains derived from one specimen sequenced in a study of Tregs in tolerant kidney transplant recipients. Clones were read by immunoSEQ multiplex PCR, and TCRdb kept only the in-frame ones, dropping some. The table has around 230,000 clones, approximately 84% seen once. What was sequenced was CD4+ T cells from blood. Receptor source: a human donor in good health.

The gene calls are TRBV5-4 and TRBJ2-7; the match to TRBD2 covers 9 bases. With V trimmed by 9 bases and J by 4 bases, 20 bases remained unmatched. The CDR3 totals 17 residues. From germline, CDR1 is SGHNT and CDR2 YYREEE (reference sequence). CDR3 amino acids: CATSLGTLAGEGYEQYF. CDR3 in DNA: TGTGCCACCTCCCTGGGGACCTTAGCGGGAGAAGGGTACGAGCAGTACTTC.

This clone was recorded only once. The gene calls are TRBV7-2 and TRBJ2-7; the match to TRBD2 covers 7 bases. Germline V gives CDR1 SGHTA, CDR2 FQGNSA. Unmatched junction bases numbered 8, after V lost 4 bases and J lost 8 bases. The CDR3 is 13 residues long. The CDR3 DNA follows: TGTGCCAGCAGCTCCGGGACTAACCCGCAGCAGTACTTC. Amino acids: CASSSGTNPQQYF.

This clone has a handful of counts. V usage is TRBV5-1 and J usage is TRBJ2-2, with 7 bases fitting TRBD1. This CDR3 is built from 15 residues. CDR1 is SGHRS, CDR2 YFSETQ, per germline. V was pared by 4 bases and J by 4 bases, with 7 bases of the junction left unmatched. The CDR3 region has the DNA TGCGCCAGCAGCGGGGACAGTCGGGGCACCGGGGAGCTGTTTTTT. Translating it yields CASSGDSRGTGELFF.

The CDR3 DNA reads TGCGCCAGCAGCCAAGCCACAGGGTTGGCTCAAGAGACCCAGTACTTC. It specifies CASSQATGLAQETQYF. J is TRBJ2-5 and V is TRBV4-1; tentative D call: TRBD1 (6 bases). The CDR3 has 16 residues. Trimming removed 1 base at V and 2 bases at J, with 14 bases between. Per germline, CDR1 MGHRA and CDR2 YSYEKL.

This clone came up a few times. The V gene is TRBV5-1, the J gene TRBJ2-4; 8 nucleotides align to TRBD2. V gave up 3 bases and J gave up 2 bases; unmatched junction bases: 10. The CDR3 loop spans 17 amino acids. The germline gives CDR1 SGHRS, CDR2 YFSETQ. This chain's CDR3 is CASSSRLATGPKNIQYF. The CDR3, as DNA: TGCGCCAGCAGCTCCCGACTAGCGACGGGACCCAAAAACATTCAGTACTTC.

The J gene is TRBJ2-5, the V gene TRBV5-1, with 12 bases that match TRBD2. Germline trimming cut 0 bases from V and 11 bases from J; bases unmatched to any gene: 11. CDR1 SGHRS and CDR2 YFSETQ come from the germline V gene. This CDR3 is built from 16 residues. CDR3 amino acids: CASSLGLAGGPVAQYF. CDR3 DNA: TGCGCCAGCAGCTTGGGGCTAGCGGGAGGGCCAGTGGCGCAGTACTTC.

The chain has TRBV9 and TRBJ2-1; D unclear. Germline V gene lookup returns CDR1 SGDLS and CDR2 YYNGEE. Trimming took off 3 bases at V and 0 bases at J, with 13 bases between the two ends. The CDR3 consists of 16 residues. CDR3 region: CASSEGKTSSYNEQFF. The CDR3 nucleotides read TGTGCCAGCAGCGAGGGAAAAACCAGCTCCTACAATGAGCAGTTCTTC.

This rearrangement joins TRBV4-1 to TRBJ1-4; D possibly corresponds to TRBD1 (5 bases). Germline V gene data show CDR1 as MGHRA and CDR2 as YSYEKL. V lost 10 bases to trimming and J lost 6 bases, with 24 bases between them. The CDR3 is 16 residues long. The CDR3 loop is CANDSRDPKMDEKLFF. CDR3 DNA sequence: TGCGCCAATGATTCCCGGGACCCTAAAATGGATGAAAAACTGTTTTTT.

As for this clone: At one of its ends the junction is not consistent with the germline gene, which may arise from a read error. This chain uses TRBV7-7 with TRBJ2-5, with a tentative D call TRBD1 (6 bases). This CDR3 has 15 residues. Germline CDR1 and CDR2: SSHAT and FNYEAQ (reference sequence). The chain's CDR3 is CASSLNHGQGETQYF. CDR3 coding DNA: TGTGCTAGCAGTTTAAACCACGGGCAGGGGGAGACCCAGTACTTC.

The V and J genes are TRBV5-8 and TRBJ2-3, with D hard to call. V was pared by 0 bases and J by 4 bases, with 12 bases between. The CDR3 runs 15 residues. The germline V gene encodes CDR1 SGHTS and CDR2 YDEGEE. The CDR3 nucleotides read TGTGCCAGCAGCTTGGGCAGATCAAAGGCAGATACGCAGTATTTT. This sequence encodes CASSLGRSKADTQYF. Using reference TRBV5-8 and TRBJ2-3 for the parts outside the CDR3, the full variable domain is EAGVTQSPTHLIKTRGQQATLRCSPISGHTSVYWYQQALGLGLQFLLWYDEGEERNRGNFPPRFSGRQFPNYSSELNVNALELEDSALYLCASSLGRSKADTQYFGPGTRLTVL.

The gene calls are TRBV7-2 and TRBJ1-2; D is perhaps TRBD1 (6 bases). Trimming left V 3 bases short and J 8 bases short, with 16 bases between. Looked up from germline, CDR1 is SGHTA and CDR2 is FQGNSA. The length of the CDR3 is 14 residues. The CDR3 region is CASSFDTGLGGYTF. The DNA of the CDR3 is TGTGCCAGCAGCTTTGATACAGGGTTAGGAGGCTACACCTTC.

The chain's CDR3 is CASTYYRGFYQPQHF. The CDR3 nucleotides are TGTGCCAGTACATACTACAGGGGCTTCTATCAGCCCCAGCATTTT. The chain employs TRBV19 and TRBJ1-5; 7 bases line up with TRBD1. V lost 7 bases, J lost 5 bases, and 11 bases stayed unmatched. Per germline, CDR1 LNHDA and CDR2 SQIVND (reference sequence). CDR3 length: 15 residues.

The CDR3 sequence: CASRTAATNEKLFF. CDR3 bases: TGTGCCAGCAGGACAGCAGCAACTAATGAAAAACTGTTTTTT. The gene calls are TRBV2 and TRBJ1-4; D is perhaps TRBD1 (5 bases). This CDR3 is 14 amino acids long. Looked up from germline, CDR1 is SNHLY and CDR2 is FYNNEI. Trimming removed 6 bases from V and 0 bases from J, with 8 bases in between.

This sequence joins TRBV7-8 and TRBJ1-1; D gene unclear. Trimming pared 5 bases from V and 5 bases from J, leaving 18 bases between. The CDR3 runs to 15 residues. Germline values: CDR1 SGHVS, CDR2 FQNEAQ. The CDR3 reads CASSPARQVGTEAFF. DNA for the CDR3: TGTGCCAGCAGCCCCGCTCGGCAGGTGGGGACTGAAGCTTTCTTT.

V and J are TRBV28 and TRBJ2-5; TRBD2 is a possible D gene (6 bases). The DNA end is a closer match to TRBJ2-7, so the J assignment may be wrong. The CDR3 sequence is 14 residues long. Germline CDR1 and CDR2: MDHEN and SYDVKM. CDR3 residues: CASRLSGSSYEQYF. For the CDR3, the DNA is TGTGCCAGCAGACTTAGCGGTAGCTCCTACGAGCAGTACTTC.

The rearrangement uses TRBV5-1 and TRBJ1-5; D not certain. Germline CDR1 is SGHRS and CDR2 is YFSETQ. V was pared by 0 bases and J by 3 bases, with 10 bases between. The CDR3 is 15 residues long. CDR3 sequence: CASSLAPDPNQPQHF. DNA of the CDR3: TGCGCCAGCAGCTTGGCCCCGGACCCCAATCAGCCCCAGCATTTT.